This TCR beta chain stems from a study of T cell repertoires in cytomegalovirus infection. Each CDR3 protein gets one entry after TCRdb re-called the reads with MiXCR. The table records around 710,000 distinct CDR3 sequences, 29% of them present only once. Study-level findings and limits: Ex vivo, HLA-C-restricted CMV-specific TCR beta clonotypes prevailed over the rest of the response. Of the TCR beta families, the public ones yielded a cumulative frequency that identified carriers of CMV plus the relevant HLA.

This clonotype was counted many times. Antigen unknown. The CDR3 consists of 12 residues. J was trimmed by 9 bases and V by 6 bases; bases with no gene match: 6. The germline gives CDR1 SGHNT, CDR2 YYREEE (reference sequence). The input for sequencing was cultured CD8+ T cells from PBMCs, taken from culture after CMV antigen stimulation. The origin of this receptor is a human donor in good health (CMV status not recorded). Some clones in this sample may be carry-over from other donors' samples. The rearrangement links TRBV5-4 to TRBJ2-1; 7 bases are shared with TRBD2. CDR3 loop: CASTLGGGEQFF. As DNA, the CDR3 is TGTGCCAGCACCCTAGGCGGGGGTGAGCAGTTCTTC.